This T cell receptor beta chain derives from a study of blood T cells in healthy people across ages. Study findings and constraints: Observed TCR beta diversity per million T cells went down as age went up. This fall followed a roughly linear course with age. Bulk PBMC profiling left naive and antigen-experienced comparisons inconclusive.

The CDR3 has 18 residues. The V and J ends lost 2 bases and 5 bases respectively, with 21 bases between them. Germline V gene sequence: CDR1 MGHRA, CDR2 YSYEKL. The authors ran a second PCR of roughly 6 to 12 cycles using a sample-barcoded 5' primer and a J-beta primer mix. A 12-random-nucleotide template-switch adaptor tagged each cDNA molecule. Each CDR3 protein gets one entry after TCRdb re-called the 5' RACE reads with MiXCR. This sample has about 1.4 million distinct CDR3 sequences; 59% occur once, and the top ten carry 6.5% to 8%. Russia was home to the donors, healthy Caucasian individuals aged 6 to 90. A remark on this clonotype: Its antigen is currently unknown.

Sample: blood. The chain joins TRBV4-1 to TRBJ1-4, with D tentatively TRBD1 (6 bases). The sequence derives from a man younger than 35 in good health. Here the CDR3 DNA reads TGCGCCAGCAGCCAAAGAGGCCGAGGAGGGGGGGAAAATGAAAAACTGTTTTTT. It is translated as CASSQRGRGGGENEKLFF.